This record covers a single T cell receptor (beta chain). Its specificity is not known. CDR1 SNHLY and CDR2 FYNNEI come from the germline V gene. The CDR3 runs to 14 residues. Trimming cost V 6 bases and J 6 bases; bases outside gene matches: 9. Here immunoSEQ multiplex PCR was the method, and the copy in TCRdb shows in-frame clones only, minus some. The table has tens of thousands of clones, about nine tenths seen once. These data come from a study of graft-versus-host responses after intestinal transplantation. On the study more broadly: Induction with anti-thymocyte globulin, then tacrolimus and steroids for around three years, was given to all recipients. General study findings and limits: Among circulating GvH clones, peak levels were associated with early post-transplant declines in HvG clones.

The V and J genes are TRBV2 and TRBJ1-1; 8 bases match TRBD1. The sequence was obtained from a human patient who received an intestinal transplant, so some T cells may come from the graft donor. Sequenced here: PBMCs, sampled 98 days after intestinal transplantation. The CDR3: CASSQSDRAAEAFF. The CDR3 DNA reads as TGTGCCAGCAGCCAATCGGACAGGGCAGCTGAAGCTTTCTTT.